Below, 24 T cell receptor beta chains from the same sample are listed, as sequenced in a study of shared clonotypes between healthy human individuals. TCRdb's copy holds only in-frame clones and misses some; the assay was immunoSEQ multiplex PCR. This sample has 110,000 or so clones, with around 71% found just once. The specimen was memory CD8+ T cells sorted from blood. Subset specified: CD45RO+ cells pooled with CCR7-negative TemRA cells. The origin of the receptors is a woman between 25 and 40 years old in good health.

V and J are TRBV29-1 and TRBJ2-6, with 7 bases fitting TRBD1. The CDR3 covers 14 residues. V gave up 6 bases and J gave up 1 base; unmatched junction bases: 3. The V gene's germline CDR1 is SQVTM and CDR2 ANQGSEA. In DNA, the CDR3 is TGCAGCGTCTTACAGGGGTCTGGGGCCAACGTCCTGACTTTC. Amino acid sequence: CSVLQGSGANVLTF.

V and J are TRBV2 and TRBJ1-1; 7 nucleotides align to TRBD1. V shed 4 bases, J shed 5 bases, and the junction held 1 base outside the gene matches. This CDR3 is 12 amino acids long. The V gene's germline CDR1 is SNHLY and CDR2 FYNNEI. Written as DNA, the CDR3 is TGTGCCAGCAGTGTCAGGGGGACTGAAGCTTTCTTT. Protein: CASSVRGTEAFF.

Only one count was recorded for this clone. This rearrangement joins TRBV19 to TRBJ2-5; 11 bases line up with TRBD2. TRBJ2-7 explains the end of the DNA better; the J call may be wrong. Germline lookup yields CDR1 LNHDA and CDR2 SQIVND (reference sequence). There are 15 residues in the CDR3. The DNA of the CDR3 is TGTGCCAGTAGTTTGGGACTAGCGGCGACCTACGAGCAGTACTTC. Its protein is CASSLGLAATYEQYF.

The V gene is TRBV11-3, the J gene TRBJ2-7; 9 nucleotides line up with TRBD1. Germline CDR1 SGHNT, CDR2 YENEEA. This CDR3 is built from 17 residues. The trim removed 1 base at V and 4 bases at J, leaving 11 bases unmatched. This CDR3 is CASSLGPNRGRDYEQYF. The CDR3 region has the DNA TGTGCCAGCAGCTTAGGGCCAAACAGGGGGCGCGATTACGAGCAGTACTTC.

This clone has only a few counts. This chain uses TRBV30 with TRBJ2-1; D gene unclear. Trimming cost V 5 bases and J 0 bases, with 11 bases left between them. This CDR3 is built from 14 residues. Looked up from germline, CDR1 is GTSNPN and CDR2 is SVGIG (reference sequence). In DNA, the CDR3 is TGTGCCTGGGATGACACATACTCCTACAATGAGCAGTTCTTC. The encoded protein is CAWDDTYSYNEQFF.

The gene calls are TRBV21-1 and TRBJ2-1; the table's D call, TRBD2, has no DNA check behind it. TRBV21-1 is reported as a pseudogene. The length of the CDR3 is 16 residues. The CDR3 loop reads CASSQGLAGDYNEQFF. The DNA of the CDR3 is TGTGCCAGCAGCCAAGGTCTAGCGGGCGACTACAATGAGCAGTTCTTC.

The chain is built from TRBV27 and TRBJ2-1; D may correspond to TRBD1 or TRBD2 (5 bases each). Per the germline V gene, CDR1 is MNHEY and CDR2 is SMNVEV (reference sequence). The V end lost 2 bases, the J end lost 3 bases, and 14 bases lay between the germline ends. The CDR3 extends over 16 amino acids. The CDR3 reads CASSLGGPRGYNEQFF. Here the CDR3 DNA reads TGTGCCAGCAGTTTAGGGGGACCCCGTGGCTACAATGAGCAGTTCTTC.

In this sample, this clone turned up a few times. The chain carries TRBV5-8 and TRBJ2-1; weak D call: TRBD1 (5 bases). Deletions cut 4 bases from V and 1 base from J, with 15 bases between. The CDR3 contains 16 residues. The germline CDR1 and CDR2 sequences are SGHTS and YDEGEE. The CDR3 nucleotides read TGTGCCAGCAGCCAAGAAGTATCAGGGTCCTACAATGAGCAGTTCTTC. The encoded protein is CASSQEVSGSYNEQFF.

This clone has just a few counts. V gene TRBV14 combines with J gene TRBJ2-7; 10 bases are a match to TRBD1. CDR1 and CDR2 from the germline V gene are SGHDN and FVKESK. The CDR3 spans 17 residues. V shed 5 bases and J 1 base; nucleotides not matched to a gene: 11. The CDR3 DNA follows: TGTGCCAGCAGCTCTAAGAGAACGGGACAGGGGTCCTACGAGCAGTACTTC. Its translation: CASSSKRTGQGSYEQYF.

As regards this clone: The sample contains more than one DNA sequence encoding this CDR3. This sequence joins TRBV5-6 and TRBJ2-7, with D hard to call. The CDR3 covers 13 residues. In germline, CDR1 is SGHDT, CDR2 YYEEEE. Trimming shortened V by 0 bases and J by 3 bases, and 7 bases separated the two germline ends. The CDR3 DNA follows: TGTGCCAGCAGCTTGGGTGGGGACTACGAGCAGTACTTC. Protein: CASSLGGDYEQYF. The full variable domain, completed using reference TRBV5-6 and TRBJ2-7, is DAGVTQSPTHLIKTRGQQVTLRCSPKSGHDTVSWYQQALGQGPQFIFQYYEEEERQRGNFPDRFSGHQFPNYSSELNVNALLLGDSALYLCASSLGGDYEQYFGPGTRLTVT.

This clone was detected once. The chain recombines TRBV6-1 with TRBJ2-1, with TRBD1 matching over 7 bases. The CDR3 runs 13 residues. J was trimmed by 9 bases and V by 3 bases; bases with no gene match: 5. In germline, CDR1 is MNHNS, CDR2 SASEGT. The CDR3 DNA sequence: TGTGCCAGCAGTGAGGGGGACAGTAGTGAGCAGTTCTTC. This codes for CASSEGDSSEQFF.

The rearrangement links TRBV29-1 to TRBJ1-2; 10 bases align to TRBD1. With V trimmed by 4 bases and J by 8 bases, 7 bases remained unmatched. From germline, CDR1 is SQVTM and CDR2 ANQGSEA. This CDR3 comprises 13 residues. This CDR3 is CSVAGDRGRGYTF. The CDR3 nucleotides read TGCAGCGTTGCCGGGGACAGGGGACGCGGCTACACCTTC.

For the CDR3, the DNA is TGCAGCGTGCCACTTTCATCCACCTACCTAGCGGGAGTCGGTGAGCAGTTCTTC. It codes for CSVPLSSTYLAGVGEQFF. The chain recombines TRBV29-1 with TRBJ2-1; TRBD2 matches at 10 bases. The germline gives CDR1 SQVTM, CDR2 ANQGSEA. The trim removed 6 bases at V and 9 bases at J, leaving 23 bases unmatched. The CDR3 sequence is 18 residues long.

Regarding this clone: A much larger clone differs from this one at a single base, so this may be a read error. J is TRBJ2-4 and V is TRBV4-2, with 11 nucleotides matching TRBD1. Germline loops: CDR1 LGHNA, CDR2 YNFKEQ. This CDR3 spans 15 amino acids. J gave up 8 bases and V 1 base, and 4 bases lay outside the gene matches. CDR3 sequence: CASSQAGTGGDIQYF. Written as DNA, the CDR3 is TGTGCCAGCAGCCAAGCGGGGACAGGGGGGGACATTCAGTACTTC.

This clone was seen a handful of times. The gene calls are TRBV16 and TRBJ1-1, with no clear D. The CDR3 has 14 amino acids. Germline loops: CDR1 KGHSY, CDR2 FQNENV. V lost 5 bases and J 4 bases, leaving 14 bases between the germline ends. The CDR3 DNA is TGTGCCAGCAGCGGTGGTGGGCGGGGCACTGAAGCTTTCTTT. This translates into CASSGGGRGTEAFF.

The chain uses TRBV2 and TRBJ1-1; tentative D call: TRBD1 (6 bases). CDR1 SNHLY and CDR2 FYNNEI come from the germline V gene. Trimming took off 9 bases at V and 5 bases at J, with 16 bases between the two ends. The CDR3 extends over 13 amino acids. This chain's CDR3 is CASHRELRTEAFF. Written as DNA, the CDR3 is TGTGCCAGTCACAGGGAGCTGAGAACTGAAGCTTTCTTT.

This clone was observed once. This chain uses TRBV28 with TRBJ2-1, with TRBD2 matching 8 bases. Germline CDR1 is MDHEN and CDR2 is SYDVKM. J gave up 9 bases and V 10 bases, and 14 bases lay outside the gene matches. CDR3 length equals 14 residues. The DNA for the CDR3 is TGTGCCATCACAACCCAGCGGGAGTCGGGTGAGCAGTTCTTC. It encodes CAITTQRESGEQFF.

The CDR3 DNA follows: TGTGCCAGCAGCCCCTTGAGGGGACGGGAGGGCCCCTACGAGCAGTACTTC. This translates into CASSPLRGREGPYEQYF. V and J are TRBV14 and TRBJ2-7, with 8 bases fitting TRBD2. The V and J ends lost 4 bases and 2 bases, in that order; junction bases with no gene match: 13. Germline V gives CDR1 SGHDN, CDR2 FVKESK. The CDR3 consists of 17 residues.

This clone was seen once. V gene TRBV7-2 combines with J gene TRBJ2-5; 8 bases are shared with TRBD2. The germline V gene has CDR1 SGHTA and CDR2 FQGNSA. V was pared by 6 bases and J by 0 bases, with 18 bases of the junction left unmatched. The CDR3 contains 19 residues. This chain's CDR3 is CASRSRGSASGLYQETQYF. CDR3 nucleotide sequence: TGTGCCAGCAGGAGCAGGGGTTCGGCTAGCGGGCTGTACCAAGAGACCCAGTACTTC.

This clone has a handful of counts. The chain links TRBV27 to TRBJ2-4; a weak D match, TRBD1 (5 bases). CDR1 is MNHEY and CDR2 is SMNVEV in the germline V gene (reference sequence). This CDR3 region has 12 residues. Trimming took 3 bases from V and 6 from J, leaving 6 bases between them. This CDR3 is CASSLQGNIQYF. CDR3 nucleotides: TGTGCCAGCAGTTTGCAGGGAAACATTCAGTACTTC.

The rearrangement joins TRBV5-8 to TRBJ2-1; D is ambiguous. Germline-derived CDR1 and CDR2 are SGHTS and YDEGEE. There are 16 residues in the CDR3. Between the trimmed V and J ends, which lost 0 bases and 0 bases, there was a span of 10 bases. The CDR3 protein is CASSLAPVSSYNEQFF. In DNA, the CDR3 is TGTGCCAGCAGCTTGGCCCCGGTCAGCTCCTACAATGAGCAGTTCTTC.

This clone was detected only a few times. The chain has TRBV7-9 and TRBJ2-1; D perhaps matches TRBD1 (6 bases). CDR1 and CDR2 (germline): SEHNR, FQNEAQ (reference sequence). The CDR3 spans 14 residues. V was cut by 2 bases and J by 10 bases, with 15 bases left in between. CDR3 loop: CASSLNPGDGEQFF. CDR3 nucleotides: TGTGCCAGCAGCTTAAACCCAGGGGATGGAGAGCAGTTCTTC.

This clone was counted between two and nine times. This chain connects TRBV4-2 to TRBJ2-1; D may be TRBD2 (6 bases). CDR1 and CDR2 (germline): LGHNA, YNFKEQ. There are 21 residues in the CDR3. V was trimmed by 1 base and J by 0 bases, leaving 25 bases between them. The chain's CDR3 is CASSQGFSGLVDPHSYNEQFF. In DNA, the CDR3 is TGTGCCAGCAGCCAAGGTTTCAGCGGGCTGGTGGATCCCCACTCCTACAATGAGCAGTTCTTC.

Remarks on this clone: The conserved closing phenylalanine or tryptophan is absent in this CDR3, likely reflecting a read error. No DNA is shown, since the ends of the CDR3 on it are uncertain; the CDR3 is the one TCRdb lists. The chain joins TRBV20-1 to TRBJ1-2. Per germline, CDR1 DFQATT and CDR2 SNEGSKA (reference sequence). The CDR3 spans 10 residues, counting both ends. CDR3 sequence: CSAGVGQEEY.